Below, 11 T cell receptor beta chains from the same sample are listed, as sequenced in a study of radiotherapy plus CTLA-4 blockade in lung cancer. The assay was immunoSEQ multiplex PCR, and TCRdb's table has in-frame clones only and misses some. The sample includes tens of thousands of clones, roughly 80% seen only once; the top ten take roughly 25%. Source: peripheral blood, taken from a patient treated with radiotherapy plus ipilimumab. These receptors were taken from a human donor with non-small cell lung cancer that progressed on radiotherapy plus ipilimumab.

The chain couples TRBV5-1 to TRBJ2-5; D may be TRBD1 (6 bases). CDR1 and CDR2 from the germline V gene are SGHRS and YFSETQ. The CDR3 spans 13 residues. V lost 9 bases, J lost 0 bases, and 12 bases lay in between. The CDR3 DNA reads TGCGCCACCAAAGGGGACAACCAAGAGACCCAGTACTTC. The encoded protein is CATKGDNQETQYF. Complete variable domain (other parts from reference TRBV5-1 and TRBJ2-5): KAGVTQTPRYLIKTRGQQVTLSCSPISGHRSVSWYQQTPGQGLQFLFEYFSETQRNKGNFPGRFSGRQFSNSRSEMNVSTLELGDSALYLCATKGDNQETQYFGPGTRLLVL.

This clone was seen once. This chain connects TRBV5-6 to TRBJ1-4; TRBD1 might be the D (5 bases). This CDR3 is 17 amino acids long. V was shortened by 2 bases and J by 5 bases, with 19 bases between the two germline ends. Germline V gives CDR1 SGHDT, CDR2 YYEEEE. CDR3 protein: CASSLYRAGTPNEKLFF. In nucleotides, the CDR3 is TGTGCCAGCAGCTTATACCGTGCTGGGACTCCGAATGAAAAACTGTTTTTT.

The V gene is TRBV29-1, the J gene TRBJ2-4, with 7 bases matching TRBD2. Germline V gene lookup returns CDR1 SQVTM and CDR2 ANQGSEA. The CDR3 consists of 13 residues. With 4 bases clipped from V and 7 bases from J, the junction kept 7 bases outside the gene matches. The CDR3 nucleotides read TGCAGCGTTGTCGCCGATAGCGGGAACATTCAGTACTTC. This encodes CSVVADSGNIQYF.

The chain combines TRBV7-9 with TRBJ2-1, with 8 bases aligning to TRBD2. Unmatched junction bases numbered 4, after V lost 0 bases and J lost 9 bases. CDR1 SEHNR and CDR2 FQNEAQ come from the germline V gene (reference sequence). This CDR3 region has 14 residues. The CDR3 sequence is CASSLATSVVEQFF. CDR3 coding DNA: TGTGCCAGCAGCTTAGCGACTAGCGTGGTTGAGCAGTTCTTC. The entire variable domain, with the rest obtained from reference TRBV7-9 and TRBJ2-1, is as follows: DTGVSQNPRHKITKRGQNVTFRCDPISEHNRLYWYRQTLGQGPEFLTYFQNEAQLEKSRLLSDRFSAERPKGSFSTLEIQRTEQGDSAMYLCASSLATSVVEQFFGPGTRLTVL.

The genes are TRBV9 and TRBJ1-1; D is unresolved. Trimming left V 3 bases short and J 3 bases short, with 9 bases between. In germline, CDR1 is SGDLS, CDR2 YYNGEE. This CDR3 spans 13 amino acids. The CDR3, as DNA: TGTGCCAGCAGCGGAATGTGGGACACTGAAGCTTTCTTT. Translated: CASSGMWDTEAFF.

DNA for the CDR3: TGTGCCAGCTCACCACCGACCCCAAACACCGGGGAGCTGTTTTTT. This codes for CASSPPTPNTGELFF. This chain joins TRBV18 and TRBJ2-2; unclear D gene. Germline V gives CDR1 KGHSH, CDR2 LQKENI. The V end was cut by 0 bases, the J end by 2 bases, with 7 bases between. The CDR3 sequence is 15 residues long.

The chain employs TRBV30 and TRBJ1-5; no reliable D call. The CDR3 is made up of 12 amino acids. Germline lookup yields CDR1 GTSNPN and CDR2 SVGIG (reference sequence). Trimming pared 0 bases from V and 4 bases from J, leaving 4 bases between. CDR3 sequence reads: CAWSVRNQPQHF. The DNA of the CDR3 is TGTGCCTGGAGTGTAAGGAATCAGCCCCAGCATTTT. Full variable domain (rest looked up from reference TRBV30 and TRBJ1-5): SQTIHQWPATLVQPVGSPLSLECTVEGTSNPNLYWYRQAAGRGLQLLFYSVGIGQISSEVPQNLSASRPQDRQFILSSKKLLLSDSGFYLCAWSVRNQPQHFGDGTRLSIL.

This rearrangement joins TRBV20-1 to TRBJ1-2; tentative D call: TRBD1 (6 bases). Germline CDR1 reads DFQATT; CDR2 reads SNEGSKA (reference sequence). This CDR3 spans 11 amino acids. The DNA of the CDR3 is TGCAAGGCTGGGGGGCTCTATGGCTACACCTTC. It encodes CKAGGLYGYTF.

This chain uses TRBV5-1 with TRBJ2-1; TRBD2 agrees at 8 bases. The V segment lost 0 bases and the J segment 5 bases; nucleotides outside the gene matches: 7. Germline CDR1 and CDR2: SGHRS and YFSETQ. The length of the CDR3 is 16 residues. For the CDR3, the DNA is TGCGCCAGCAGCTTGGAACTAGCGGCGACCAACAATGAGCAGTTCTTC. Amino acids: CASSLELAATNNEQFF.

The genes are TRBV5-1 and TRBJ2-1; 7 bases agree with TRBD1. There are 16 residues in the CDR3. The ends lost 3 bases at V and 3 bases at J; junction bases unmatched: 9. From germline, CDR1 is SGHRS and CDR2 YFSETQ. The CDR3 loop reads CASSSRDSAFYNEQFF. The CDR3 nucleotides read TGCGCCAGCAGCTCCCGGGACAGCGCTTTCTACAATGAGCAGTTCTTC.

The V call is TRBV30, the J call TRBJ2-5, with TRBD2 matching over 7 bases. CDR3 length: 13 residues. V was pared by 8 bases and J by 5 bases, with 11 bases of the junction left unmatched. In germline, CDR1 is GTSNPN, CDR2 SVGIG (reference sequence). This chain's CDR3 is CALAGGGAETQYF. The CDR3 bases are TGTGCCCTGGCCGGGGGAGGGGCGGAGACCCAGTACTTC.